What follows is one T cell receptor (beta chain) and its context. Antigen specificity is unknown. Investigators reverse transcribed all isolated RNA, so they sequenced expressed TCRB transcripts. Assay used: immunoSEQ multiplex PCR; TCRdb lists only in-frame clones, some missing. The sample yields 350,000 to 450,000 clones, around 15% seen once. This sample is drawn from a study of beta chain features in type 1 diabetes. Study results and caveats: Insertion counts at VDJ junctions were lower in type 1 diabetes patients, who also showed more deletions there.

A heparinised blood draw that averaged around 0.12 L was obtained once from each donor. Sorted cells reached over 95% purity in every population. Sequenced input: naive CD4+ T cells from blood. The sequence was obtained from a woman aged 18-35 years in good health.

The CDR3 is CASSRYSRGPTDTQYF. The CDR3 DNA reads TGTGCCAGCAGCCGCTATAGTCGGGGTCCGACAGATACGCAGTATTTT. This chain uses TRBV4-2 with TRBJ2-3; D perhaps matches TRBD2 (5 bases). Germline values: CDR1 LGHNA, CDR2 YNFKEQ. The CDR3 consists of 16 residues. V was pared by 4 bases and J by 3 bases, with 17 bases between.